This TCR beta chain was profiled in a study of cytomegalovirus exposure and HLA in healthy donors (TCRdb year 2017). General notes on the study: An earlier analysis of around 600 of the donors reported 250 to 300 Gb of sequence data and more than 90 million unique TCR beta sequences from about 179 million T cells. Every repertoire in the discovery cohort had been generated on one and the same sequencing platform. A later genetic analysis took genome-wide SNP genotypes for about 60% of the roughly 670 donors and used that subset as a discovery cohort. Alongside the repertoire data, information on donor age, sex, ethnicity and CMV serostatus was compiled. A later analysis re-analyzed previously published TCR beta repertoires from about 600 donors and added high-resolution HLA genotyping to study TCR occurrence patterns. The study combined high-throughput TCR immunosequencing, statistical association of individual TCRs with disease status, and machine learning to predict cytomegalovirus infection status. Besides the first cohort of 666 subjects, a separate validation cohort made up of about 120 different subjects was used. HLA typing included class I and class II loci at four-digit resolution. To decide whether each TCR beta V gene segment behaved as functional or pseudogenic, an earlier analysis of nearly 600 of the donors relied on high-throughput TCR beta sequencing. The study aimed to test whether signatures of past pathogen exposure could be identified by cataloging public T cell receptors. Of the approximately 370 genotyped donors, 65% to 90% were placed in the genetic ancestry cluster associated with self-reported Caucasian donors. Rather than using new phenotypic data, the later analysis identified candidate immune exposures from TCR beta sequences and from how often those sequences occurred across donors. The T cell repertoires of about 700 subjects were profiled by immunosequencing and related to cytomegalovirus serostatus. The number of donors typed differed by locus, with roughly 629-640 for A, B, C, DRB1 and DQB1, 522 for DQA1, approximately 570 for DPA1, and around 460 for DPB1. An early release that covered some 630 HLA-typed donors contained approximately 300 gigabases of sequencing data and around 80 million unique TCR sequences. Among over 350 genotyped donors of the cohort, an average of approximately 250,000 unique TCR beta nucleotide sequences were sequenced per donor, roughly 18% of them non-productive. Because of strong linkage in the cohort, roughly five DR-DQ haplotypes were treated as single units for association and clustering.

To prepare the library, the immunoSEQ multiplex PCR assay was applied. The multiplex PCR relied on a mix of 60 forward primers for TCR Vbeta segments and 13 reverse primers for TCR Jbeta segments. The CDR3 region of rearranged TCR beta genes was amplified from genomic DNA with a multiplex PCR assay. The amplified TCR beta libraries were sequenced on the Illumina HiSeq System as 87-base-pair reads. The paper's processing steps were these. Across the roughly 640 repertoires, a later analysis counted roughly 84 million unique TCR beta chains, 8.5 million to 12 million of which were shared by at least two donors. Raw reads were error-corrected and collapsed into unique sequences by a nearest-neighbor algorithm in which closely related sequences were merged to remove PCR and sequencing errors. To assign V, D and J gene segments, CDR3 sequences were aligned to IMGT reference sequences. Each retained sequence needed at least a six-nucleotide match to both a V gene segment and a J gene segment. A rearrangement counted as productive if the CDR3 had no stop codons and remained in frame with V and J, and every other rearrangement counted as non-productive. CDR3 was defined according to IMGT convention as the region running from the second conserved V-encoded cysteine to the conserved J-encoded phenylalanine. Sequences without an unambiguous match to a single V gene segment were excluded from the earlier analysis of about 640 of the donors. In an earlier analysis of several hundred of the donors, V segments were called functional above 56.7% productive rearrangements and were called segregating when the between-donor standard deviation exceeded 5%. A statistical classification framework was developed to diagnose cytomegalovirus status using the catalog of TCR beta chain sequences. In a later analysis, TCR nucleotide sequences were compared against IMGT/GENE-DB human TR gene sequences so that V and J genes could be assigned. The TCRdist pipeline was used in a later analysis to assign CDR3 sequences and most-parsimonious VDJ recombination scenarios. In a later analysis, each TCR beta chain was defined by its CDR3 amino acid sequence together with its V-gene family, and reads lacking a unique V-gene family were excluded. In a later analysis, 450 to 600 highly shared, low-generation-probability nucleotide sequences were removed to address suspected cross-contamination and a sequencing artifact. For each public chain, a later analysis derived a clonal expansion index from normalized ranks of inferred template counts within each repertoire. In a later analysis, generation probabilities were computed with a VDJ recombination model fitted to out-of-frame rearrangements, and the resulting probabilities were checked against IGoR. In a later analysis, hypergeometric tests were used to score TCR-TCR, TCR-HLA and TCR-CMV co-occurrence, with a repertoire-size bias correction applied to TCR pairs. A later analysis estimated false discovery rates by permuting HLA or CMV assignments 20 times. In a later analysis, co-occurring TCRs were grouped with DBSCAN, and TCRdist sequence similarity was added when clustering was performed within HLA-allele-positive subsets. Repertoires with fewer than 30,000 or more than 120,000 public chains, plus five repertoires with anomalous nucleotide sharing, were excluded from co-occurrence clustering. TCRdb re-hosts the immuneACCESS table, in-frame sequences only. Its copies lack some clones; in the studies checked, an unresolved V gene accounts for under half of them, and the cause for the rest is not known. That table furnishes V, J and clone size, whereas the DNA furnished D and trimming. Here the sample has some 170,000 clones; around 76% occur a single time. Together, the top ten hold about 1.6% of the sample.

Study-wide findings and limitations: While some public TCRs were present in many individuals, most TCR sequences turned up only very rarely across donors. Because the 87-base-pair reads could not distinguish some IMGT-functional V segments, including TRBV6-2 and TRBV6-3, those segments were excluded. For the cohort, immune exposure information was limited to CMV serostatus. An association between a missense DCLRE1C variant and V-gene and J-gene trimming of TCR beta chains was found in a later genetic analysis and replicated in an independent cohort. Correlated functional status among segregating V segments might reflect linkage disequilibrium, but an unknown experimental factor could not be ruled out. Roughly uniform sequencing depth across donors was assumed in presence/absence analyses, although this assumption may not hold. When HLA alleles, especially DR and DQ, strongly co-occurred, TCR associations were difficult to assign to individual alleles. According to a later analysis, parvovirus B19, influenza, CMV and Epstein-Barr virus appeared linked to several top co-occurrence clusters. A further reported finding was that TCR beta sequences accurately predicted the HLA-A and HLA-B alleles for most subjects in the first cohort. The cohort was sequenced for TCR beta chains only, and without alpha or paired-chain data the features that could be detected were limited. In a later analysis, HLA-associated TCR beta chains were found to be more clonally expanded and to have lower generation probabilities than equally common non-associated chains. In a later analysis, TCR association rates were found to vary across HLA loci, with the most associated TCRs seen for DRB1 alleles and the fewest for HLA-C alleles. In both the original and validation cohorts, the classifier was reported to diagnose cytomegalovirus status with high specificity and sensitivity. A few of the identified cytomegalovirus-associated TCR beta chains were confirmed in vitro to be specific for cytomegalovirus antigens. The earlier analysis of 450 to 700 of the donors excluded roughly 17 rarely observed V segments, including chromosome 9 orphons, because counts were too low. The study gave a list of about 160 TCR beta chains associated with cytomegalovirus. According to a later genetic analysis, donors in an Asian-associated ancestry cluster had fewer N-insertions in productive TCRs than the approximately 690-donor mean. A cluster of highly shared sequence variants was judged likely to represent a technical artifact of the sequencing pipeline. In an earlier analysis of 587 of the donors, most TCR beta V segments appeared in productive rearrangements about 90% or about 30% of the time, broadly matching IMGT annotations. Because some donors lacked HLA typing at each locus, the association tests relied only on the typed subset. In a later analysis, most CMV-associated TCR beta chains were found to appear HLA-restricted, with HLA associations seemingly driven largely by CMV exposure. According to the authors, the approach could potentially be generalized to other disease states and immunological phenotypes. At a false discovery rate of 0.05, a later analysis linked 16,951 TCR beta sequences to specific HLA alleles.

About this clone: What this receptor recognizes is not known. Base qualities were left out, and no much larger clone turns up one base away.

The cohort was made up of around 720 healthy bone marrow donors. All cohort members were sampled while nominally healthy, although unrecorded immune exposures were likely present. The donor tested CMV seropositive and was one of the 289 seropositive cohort members. Every donor gave a peripheral blood sample, and the peripheral blood mononuclear cells from that sample were used for TCR beta sequencing. Genomic DNA extraction from the blood cell samples was performed with the Qiagen DNeasy Blood Extraction Kit. The V and J ends are trimmed by 0 bases and 3 bases, leaving 6 bases between them. The germline V gene (reference sequence) provides CDR1 LNHNV and CDR2 YYDKDF. The CDR3, from cysteine to phenylalanine, totals 14 residues. The only DNA kept is the CDR3, 42 bases in frame from the first base.

Sequenced material: PBMCs. The TCR originated in a girl between 10 and 17 years old in good health and CMV-seropositive. This receptor chain uses TRBV15 and TRBJ2-1, with the D gene not confidently named. The base sequence is TGTGCCACCAGCAGAGATACTGACTACAATGAGCAGTTCTTC. Its translation reads: CATSRDTDYNEQFF.